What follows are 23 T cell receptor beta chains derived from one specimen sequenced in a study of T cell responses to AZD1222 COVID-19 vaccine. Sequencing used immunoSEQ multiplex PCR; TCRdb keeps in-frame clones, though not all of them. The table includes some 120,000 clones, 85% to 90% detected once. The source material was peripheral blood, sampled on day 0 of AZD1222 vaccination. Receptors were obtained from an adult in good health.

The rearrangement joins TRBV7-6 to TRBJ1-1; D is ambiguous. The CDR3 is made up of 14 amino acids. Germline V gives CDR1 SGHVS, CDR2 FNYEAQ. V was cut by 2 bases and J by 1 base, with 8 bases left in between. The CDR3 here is CASSLKAGNTEAFF. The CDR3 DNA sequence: TGTGCCAGCAGCTTAAAGGCCGGGAACACTGAAGCTTTCTTT.

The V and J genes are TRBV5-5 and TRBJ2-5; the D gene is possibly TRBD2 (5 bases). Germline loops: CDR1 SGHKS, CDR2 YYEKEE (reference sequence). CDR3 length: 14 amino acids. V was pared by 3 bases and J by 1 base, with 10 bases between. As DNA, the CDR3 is TGTGCCAGCAGCTCCGGACTGCGCCAAGAGACCCAGTACTTC. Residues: CASSSGLRQETQYF.

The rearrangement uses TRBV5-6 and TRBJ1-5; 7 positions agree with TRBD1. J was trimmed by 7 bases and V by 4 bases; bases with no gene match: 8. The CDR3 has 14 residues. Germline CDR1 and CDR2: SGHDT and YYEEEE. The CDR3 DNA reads TGTGCCAGCAGCCCGGGAGGGGGCTGGCAGCCCCAGCATTTT. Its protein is CASSPGGGWQPQHF.

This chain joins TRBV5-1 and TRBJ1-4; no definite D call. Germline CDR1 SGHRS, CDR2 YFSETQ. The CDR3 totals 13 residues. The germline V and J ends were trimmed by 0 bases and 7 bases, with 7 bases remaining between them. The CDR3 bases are TGCGCCAGCAGCTTGGGGTCGGGTGAAAAACTGTTTTTT. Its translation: CASSLGSGEKLFF.

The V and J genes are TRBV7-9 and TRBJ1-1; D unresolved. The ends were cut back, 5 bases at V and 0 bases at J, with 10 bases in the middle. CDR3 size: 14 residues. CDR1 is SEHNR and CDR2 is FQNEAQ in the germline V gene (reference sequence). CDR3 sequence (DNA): TGTGCCAGCAGCCATCATACCATGAACACTGAAGCTTTCTTT. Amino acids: CASSHHTMNTEAFF.

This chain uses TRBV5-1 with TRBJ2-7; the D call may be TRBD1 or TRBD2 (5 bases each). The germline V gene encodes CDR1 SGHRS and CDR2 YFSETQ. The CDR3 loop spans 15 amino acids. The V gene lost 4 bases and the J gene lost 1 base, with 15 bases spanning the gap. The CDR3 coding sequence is TGCGCCAGCAGCACCGACAGTGGGGAGTCCTACGAGCAGTACTTC. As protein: CASSTDSGESYEQYF.

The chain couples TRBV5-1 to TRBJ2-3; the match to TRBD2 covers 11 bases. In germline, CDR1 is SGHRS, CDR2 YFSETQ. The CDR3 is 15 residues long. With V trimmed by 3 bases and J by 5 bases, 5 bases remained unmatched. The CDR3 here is CASSSRTSGLDTQYF. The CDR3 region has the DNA TGCGCCAGCAGCTCCAGGACTAGCGGGTTAGATACGCAGTATTTT. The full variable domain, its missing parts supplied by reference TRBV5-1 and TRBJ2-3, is KAGVTQTPRYLIKTRGQQVTLSCSPISGHRSVSWYQQTPGQGLQFLFEYFSETQRNKGNFPGRFSGRQFSNSRSEMNVSTLELGDSALYLCASSSRTSGLDTQYFGPGTRLTVL.

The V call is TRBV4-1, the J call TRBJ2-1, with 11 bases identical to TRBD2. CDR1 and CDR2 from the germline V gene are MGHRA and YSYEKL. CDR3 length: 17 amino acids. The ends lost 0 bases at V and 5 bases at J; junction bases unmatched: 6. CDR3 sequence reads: CASSQDLASGGNNEQFF. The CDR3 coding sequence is TGCGCCAGCAGCCAAGATCTCGCTAGCGGGGGGAACAATGAGCAGTTCTTC.

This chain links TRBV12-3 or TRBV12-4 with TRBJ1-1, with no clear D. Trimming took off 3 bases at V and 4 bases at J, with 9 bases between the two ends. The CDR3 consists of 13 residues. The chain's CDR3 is CASSFFLSTEAFF. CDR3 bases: TGTGCCAGCAGTTTTTTTTTGAGCACTGAAGCTTTCTTT.

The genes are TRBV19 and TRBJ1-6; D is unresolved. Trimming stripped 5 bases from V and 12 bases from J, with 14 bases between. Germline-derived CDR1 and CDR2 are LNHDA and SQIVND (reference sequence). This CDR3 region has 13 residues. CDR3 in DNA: TGTGCCAGTAGTTCCCGGACCAGTTTACCCCTCCACTTT. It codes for CASSSRTSLPLHF.

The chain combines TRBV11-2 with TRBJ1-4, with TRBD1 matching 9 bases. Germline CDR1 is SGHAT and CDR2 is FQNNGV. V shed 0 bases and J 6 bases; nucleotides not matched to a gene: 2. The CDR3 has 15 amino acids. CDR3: CASSLEGTGYEKLFF. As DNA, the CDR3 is TGTGCCAGCAGCTTAGAAGGGACAGGGTATGAAAAACTGTTTTTT.

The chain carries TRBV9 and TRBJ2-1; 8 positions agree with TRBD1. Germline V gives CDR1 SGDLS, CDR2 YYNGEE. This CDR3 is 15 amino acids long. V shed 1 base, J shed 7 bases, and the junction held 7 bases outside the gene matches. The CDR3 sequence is CASSVQGALGNEQFF. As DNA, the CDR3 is TGTGCCAGCAGCGTACAGGGGGCGTTGGGGAATGAGCAGTTCTTC.

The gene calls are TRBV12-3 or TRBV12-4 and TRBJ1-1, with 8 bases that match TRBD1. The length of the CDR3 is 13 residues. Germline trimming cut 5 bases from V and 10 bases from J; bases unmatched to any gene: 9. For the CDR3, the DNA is TGTGCCAGCAGTCCAAAACAGGGGGGGCGAGCTTTCTTT. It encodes CASSPKQGGRAFF.

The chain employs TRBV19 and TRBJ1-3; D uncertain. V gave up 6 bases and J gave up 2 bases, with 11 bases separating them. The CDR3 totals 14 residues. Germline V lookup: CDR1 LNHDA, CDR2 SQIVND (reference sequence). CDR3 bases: TGTGCCAGTAGAAAAGAGATTACTGGAAACACCATATATTTT. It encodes CASRKEITGNTIYF. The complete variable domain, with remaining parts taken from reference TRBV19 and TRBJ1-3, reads DGGITQSPKYLFRKEGQNVTLSCEQNLNHDAMYWYRQDPGQGLRLIYYSQIVNDFQKGDIAEGYSVSREKKESFPLTVTSAQKNPTAFYLCASRKEITGNTIYFGEGSWLTVV.

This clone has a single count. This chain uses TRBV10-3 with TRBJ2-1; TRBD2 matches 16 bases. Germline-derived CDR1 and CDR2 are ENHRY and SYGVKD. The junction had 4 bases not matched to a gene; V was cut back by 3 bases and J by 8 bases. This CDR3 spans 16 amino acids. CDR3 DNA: TGTGCCATCAGTGAAGGGACTAGCGGGGGGGGATATGAGCAGTTCTTC. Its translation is CAISEGTSGGGYEQFF.

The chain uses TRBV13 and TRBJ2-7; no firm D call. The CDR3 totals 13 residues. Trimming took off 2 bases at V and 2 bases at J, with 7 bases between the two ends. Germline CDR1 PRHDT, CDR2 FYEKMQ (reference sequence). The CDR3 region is CASSLRQTYEQYF. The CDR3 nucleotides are TGTGCCAGCAGCTTACGGCAAACCTACGAGCAGTACTTC.

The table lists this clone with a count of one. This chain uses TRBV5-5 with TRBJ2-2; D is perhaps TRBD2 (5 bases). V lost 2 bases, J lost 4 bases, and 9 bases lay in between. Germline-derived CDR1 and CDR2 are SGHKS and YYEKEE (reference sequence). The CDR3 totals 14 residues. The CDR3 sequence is CASSLGLPTGELFF. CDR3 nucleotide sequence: TGTGCCAGCAGCTTAGGACTCCCCACCGGGGAGCTGTTTTTT.

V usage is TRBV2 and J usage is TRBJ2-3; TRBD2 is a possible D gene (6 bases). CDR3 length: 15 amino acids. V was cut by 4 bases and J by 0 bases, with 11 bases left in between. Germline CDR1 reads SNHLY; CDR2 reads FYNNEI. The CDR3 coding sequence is TGTGCCAGCAGTGGTAGCGGTTCTAGCACAGATACGCAGTATTTT. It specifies CASSGSGSSTDTQYF.

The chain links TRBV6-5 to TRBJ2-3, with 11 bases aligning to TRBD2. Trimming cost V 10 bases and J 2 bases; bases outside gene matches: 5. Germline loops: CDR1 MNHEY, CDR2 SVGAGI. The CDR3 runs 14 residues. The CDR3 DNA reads TGTGCCACCAGACTAGCGGGAAACACAGATACGCAGTATTTT. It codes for CATRLAGNTDTQYF.

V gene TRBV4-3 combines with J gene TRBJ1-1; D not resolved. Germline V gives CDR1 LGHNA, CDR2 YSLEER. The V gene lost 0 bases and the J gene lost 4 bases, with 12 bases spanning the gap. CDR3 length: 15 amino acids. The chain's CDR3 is CASSQDPTYGTEAFF. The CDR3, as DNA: TGCGCCAGCAGCCAAGATCCGACTTATGGCACTGAAGCTTTCTTT.

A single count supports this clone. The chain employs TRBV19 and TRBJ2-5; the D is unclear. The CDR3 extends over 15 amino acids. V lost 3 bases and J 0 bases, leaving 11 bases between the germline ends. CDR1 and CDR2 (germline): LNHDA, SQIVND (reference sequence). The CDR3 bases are TGTGCCAGTAGTATGTTAGGGAAGTACCAAGAGACCCAGTACTTC. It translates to CASSMLGKYQETQYF. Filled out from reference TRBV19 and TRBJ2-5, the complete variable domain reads DGGITQSPKYLFRKEGQNVTLSCEQNLNHDAMYWYRQDPGQGLRLIYYSQIVNDFQKGDIAEGYSVSREKKESFPLTVTSAQKNPTAFYLCASSMLGKYQETQYFGPGTRLLVL.

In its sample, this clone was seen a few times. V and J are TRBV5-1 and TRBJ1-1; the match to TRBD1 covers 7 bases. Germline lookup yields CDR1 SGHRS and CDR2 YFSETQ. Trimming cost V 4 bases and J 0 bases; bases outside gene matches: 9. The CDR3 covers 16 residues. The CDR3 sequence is CASSNRDRNMNTEAFF. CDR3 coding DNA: TGCGCCAGCAGCAACCGGGACAGAAACATGAACACTGAAGCTTTCTTT.

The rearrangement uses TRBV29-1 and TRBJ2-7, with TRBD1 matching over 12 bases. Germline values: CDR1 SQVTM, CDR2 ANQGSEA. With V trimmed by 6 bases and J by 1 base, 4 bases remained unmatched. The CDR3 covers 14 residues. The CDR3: CSVLGQGASYEQYF. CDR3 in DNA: TGCAGCGTATTGGGACAGGGGGCATCCTACGAGCAGTACTTC.